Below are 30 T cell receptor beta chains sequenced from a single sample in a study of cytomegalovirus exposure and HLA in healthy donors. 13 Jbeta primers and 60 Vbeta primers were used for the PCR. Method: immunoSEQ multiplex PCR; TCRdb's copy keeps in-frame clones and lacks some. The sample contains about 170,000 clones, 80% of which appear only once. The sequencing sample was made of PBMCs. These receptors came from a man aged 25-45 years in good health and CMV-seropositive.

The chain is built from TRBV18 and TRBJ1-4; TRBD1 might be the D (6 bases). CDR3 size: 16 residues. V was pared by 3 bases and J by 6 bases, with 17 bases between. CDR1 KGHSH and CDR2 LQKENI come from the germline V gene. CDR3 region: CASSPFNRARDEKLFF. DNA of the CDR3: TGTGCCAGCTCACCTTTTAACAGGGCCCGGGATGAAAAACTGTTTTTT.

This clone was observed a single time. CDR3 DNA: TGTGCAAAGCAGCCCGGGAGGCGGGAGATCCACGAGCAGTACTTC. Protein product: CAKQPGRREIHEQYF. The chain carries TRBV7-9 and TRBJ2-7; 7 bases are a match to TRBD2. The CDR3 covers 15 residues. The germline V gene has CDR1 SEHNR and CDR2 FQNEAQ (reference sequence).

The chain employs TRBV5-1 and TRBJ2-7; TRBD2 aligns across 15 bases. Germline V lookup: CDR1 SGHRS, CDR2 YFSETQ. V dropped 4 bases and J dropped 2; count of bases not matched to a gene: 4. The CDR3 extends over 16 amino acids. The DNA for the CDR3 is TGCGCCAGCAGCCCTAGGACTAGCGGGGGGGCCTACGAGCAGTACTTC. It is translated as CASSPRTSGGAYEQYF.

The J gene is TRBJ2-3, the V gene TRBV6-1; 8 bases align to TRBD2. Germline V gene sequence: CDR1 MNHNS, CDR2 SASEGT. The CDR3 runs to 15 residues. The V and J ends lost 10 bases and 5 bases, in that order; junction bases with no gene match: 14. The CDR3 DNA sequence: TGTGCCATTAGACGAAGCGGGAGCGGGGGAGATACGCAGTATTTT. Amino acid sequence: CAIRRSGSGGDTQYF.

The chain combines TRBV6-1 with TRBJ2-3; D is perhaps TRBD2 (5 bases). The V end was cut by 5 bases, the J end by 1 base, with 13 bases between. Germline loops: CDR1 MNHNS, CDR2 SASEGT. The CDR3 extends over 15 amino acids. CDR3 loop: CASSPGLRGTDTQYF. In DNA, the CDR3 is TGTGCCAGCAGTCCCGGGTTGCGGGGCACAGATACGCAGTATTTT.

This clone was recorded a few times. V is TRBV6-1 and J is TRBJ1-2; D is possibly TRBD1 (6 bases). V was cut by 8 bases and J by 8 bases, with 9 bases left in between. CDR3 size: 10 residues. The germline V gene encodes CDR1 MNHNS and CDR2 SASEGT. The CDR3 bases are TGTGCCAGCGGAACAGGGGGCTACACCTTC. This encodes CASGTGGYTF.

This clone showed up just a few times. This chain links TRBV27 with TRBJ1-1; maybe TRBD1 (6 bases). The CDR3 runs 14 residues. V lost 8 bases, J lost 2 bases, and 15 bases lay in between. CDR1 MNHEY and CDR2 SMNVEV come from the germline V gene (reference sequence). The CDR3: CASQGGRGNTEAFF. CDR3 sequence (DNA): TGTGCCAGCCAAGGAGGCAGGGGAAACACTGAAGCTTTCTTT.

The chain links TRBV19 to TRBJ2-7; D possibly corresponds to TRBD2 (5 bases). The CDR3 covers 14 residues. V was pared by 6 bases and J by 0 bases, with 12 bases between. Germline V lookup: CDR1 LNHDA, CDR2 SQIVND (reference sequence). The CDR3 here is CASRDRETSYEQYF. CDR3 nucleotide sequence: TGTGCCAGTAGGGATCGGGAAACCTCCTACGAGCAGTACTTC.

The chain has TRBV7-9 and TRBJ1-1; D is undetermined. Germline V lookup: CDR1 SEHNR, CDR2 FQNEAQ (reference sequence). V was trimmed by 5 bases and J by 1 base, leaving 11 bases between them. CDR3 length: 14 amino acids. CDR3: CASSPSSPNTEAFF. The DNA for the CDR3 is TGTGCCAGCAGCCCAAGTAGTCCGAACACTGAAGCTTTCTTT.

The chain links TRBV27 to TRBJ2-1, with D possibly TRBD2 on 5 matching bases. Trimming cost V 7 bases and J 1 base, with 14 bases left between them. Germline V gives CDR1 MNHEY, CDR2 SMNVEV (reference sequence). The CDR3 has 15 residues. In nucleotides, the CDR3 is TGTGCCAGCACCCCTGCTTCGGGATCCTACAATGAGCAGTTCTTC. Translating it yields CASTPASGSYNEQFF.

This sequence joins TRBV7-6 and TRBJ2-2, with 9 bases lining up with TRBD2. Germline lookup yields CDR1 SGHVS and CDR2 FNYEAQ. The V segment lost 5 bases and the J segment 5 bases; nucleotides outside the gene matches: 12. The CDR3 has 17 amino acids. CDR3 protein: CASSPRIAGEGTGELFF. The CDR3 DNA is TGTGCCAGCAGCCCCCGAATAGCGGGAGAGGGGACCGGGGAGCTGTTTTTT.

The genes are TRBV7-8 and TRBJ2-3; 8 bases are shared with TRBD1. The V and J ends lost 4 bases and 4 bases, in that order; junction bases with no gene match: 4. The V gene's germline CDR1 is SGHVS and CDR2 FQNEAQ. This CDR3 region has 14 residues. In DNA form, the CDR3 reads TGTGCCAGCAGCTCCCACAGGGGGGCAGATACGCAGTATTTT. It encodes CASSSHRGADTQYF.

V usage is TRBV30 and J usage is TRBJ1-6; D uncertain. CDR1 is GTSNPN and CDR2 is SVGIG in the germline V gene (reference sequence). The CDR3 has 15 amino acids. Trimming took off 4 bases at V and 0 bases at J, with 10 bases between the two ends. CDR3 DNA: TGTGCCTGGACGGCGGAGAGCTCCTATAATTCACCCCTCCACTTT. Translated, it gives CAWTAESSYNSPLHF. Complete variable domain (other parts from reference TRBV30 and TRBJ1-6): SQTIHQWPATLVQPVGSPLSLECTVEGTSNPNLYWYRQAAGRGLQLLFYSVGIGQISSEVPQNLSASRPQDRQFILSSKKLLLSDSGFYLCAWTAESSYNSPLHFGNGTRLTVT.

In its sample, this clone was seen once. The CDR3 DNA sequence: TGCGCCAGCAGCCTGATTGGACTAGCGGGGTCGTACGAGCAGTACTTC. Residues: CASSLIGLAGSYEQYF. V is TRBV5-1 and J is TRBJ2-7, with 12 bases identical to TRBD2. Germline V gives CDR1 SGHRS, CDR2 YFSETQ. The trim removed 4 bases at V and 4 bases at J, leaving 9 bases unmatched. The CDR3 runs 16 residues. The complete variable domain, with remaining parts taken from reference TRBV5-1 and TRBJ2-7, reads KAGVTQTPRYLIKTRGQQVTLSCSPISGHRSVSWYQQTPGQGLQFLFEYFSETQRNKGNFPGRFSGRQFSNSRSEMNVSTLELGDSALYLCASSLIGLAGSYEQYFGPGTRLTVT.

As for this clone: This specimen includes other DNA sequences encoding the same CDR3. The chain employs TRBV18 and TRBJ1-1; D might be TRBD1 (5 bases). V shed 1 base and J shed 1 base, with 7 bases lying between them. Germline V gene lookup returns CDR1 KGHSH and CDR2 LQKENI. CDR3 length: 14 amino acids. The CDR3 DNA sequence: TGTGCCAGCTCACCACTGGGGGGGAACACTGAAGCTTTCTTT. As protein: CASSPLGGNTEAFF.

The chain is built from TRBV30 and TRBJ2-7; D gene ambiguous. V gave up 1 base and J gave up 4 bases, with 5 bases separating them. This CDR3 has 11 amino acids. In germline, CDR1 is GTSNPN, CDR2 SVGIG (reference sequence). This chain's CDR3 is CAWSEEYEQYF. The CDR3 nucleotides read TGTGCCTGGAGTGAGGAGTACGAGCAGTACTTC. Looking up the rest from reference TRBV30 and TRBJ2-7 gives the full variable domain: SQTIHQWPATLVQPVGSPLSLECTVEGTSNPNLYWYRQAAGRGLQLLFYSVGIGQISSEVPQNLSASRPQDRQFILSSKKLLLSDSGFYLCAWSEEYEQYFGPGTRLTVT.

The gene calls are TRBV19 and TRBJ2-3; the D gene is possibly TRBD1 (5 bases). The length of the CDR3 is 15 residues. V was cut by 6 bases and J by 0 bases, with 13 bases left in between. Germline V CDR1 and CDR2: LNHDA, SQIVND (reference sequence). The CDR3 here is CASSFPGISTDTQYF. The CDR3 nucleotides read TGTGCCAGTAGCTTCCCAGGGATCAGCACAGATACGCAGTATTTT.

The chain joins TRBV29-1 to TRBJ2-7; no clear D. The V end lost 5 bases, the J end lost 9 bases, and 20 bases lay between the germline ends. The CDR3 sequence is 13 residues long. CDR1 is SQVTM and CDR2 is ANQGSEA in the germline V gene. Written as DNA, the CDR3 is TGCAGCGTTTTTGTACAGTACTCTTTGTGGCAGTACTTC. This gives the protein CSVFVQYSLWQYF.

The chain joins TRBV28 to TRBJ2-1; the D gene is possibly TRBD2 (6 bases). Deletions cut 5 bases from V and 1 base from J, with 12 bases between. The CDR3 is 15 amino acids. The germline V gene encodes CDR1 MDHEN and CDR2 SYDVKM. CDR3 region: CASSTAGLSYNEQFF. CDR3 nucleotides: TGTGCCAGCAGTACAGCGGGTCTTTCCTACAATGAGCAGTTCTTC.

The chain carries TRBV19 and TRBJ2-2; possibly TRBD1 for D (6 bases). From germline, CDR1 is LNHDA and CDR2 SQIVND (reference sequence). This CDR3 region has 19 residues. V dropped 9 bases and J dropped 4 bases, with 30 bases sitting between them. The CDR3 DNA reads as TGTGCCAGCAAACCCCACCGGGACACCATTATACGTGGCACCGGGGAGCTGTTTTTT. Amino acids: CASKPHRDTIIRGTGELFF.

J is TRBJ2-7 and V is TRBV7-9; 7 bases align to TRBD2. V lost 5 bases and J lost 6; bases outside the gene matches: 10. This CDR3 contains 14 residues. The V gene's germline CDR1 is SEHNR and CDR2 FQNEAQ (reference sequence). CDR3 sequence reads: CASSPGLVSVEQYF. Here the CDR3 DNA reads TGTGCCAGCAGCCCTGGACTAGTCTCGGTCGAGCAGTACTTC.

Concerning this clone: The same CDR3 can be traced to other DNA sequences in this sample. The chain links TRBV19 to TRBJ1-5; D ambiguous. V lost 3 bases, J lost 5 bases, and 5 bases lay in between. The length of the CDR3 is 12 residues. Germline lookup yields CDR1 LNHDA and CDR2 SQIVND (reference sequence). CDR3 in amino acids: CASSINDQPQHF. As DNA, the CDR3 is TGTGCCAGTAGTATTAATGATCAGCCCCAGCATTTT.

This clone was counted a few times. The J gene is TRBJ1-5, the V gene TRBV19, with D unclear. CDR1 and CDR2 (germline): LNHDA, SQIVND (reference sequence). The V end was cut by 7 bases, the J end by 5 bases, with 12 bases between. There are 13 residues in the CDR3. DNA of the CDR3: TGTGCCAGTACTCCGTCAGAGGATCAGCCCCAGCATTTT. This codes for CASTPSEDQPQHF. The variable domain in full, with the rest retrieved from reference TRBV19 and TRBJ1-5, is DGGITQSPKYLFRKEGQNVTLSCEQNLNHDAMYWYRQDPGQGLRLIYYSQIVNDFQKGDIAEGYSVSREKKESFPLTVTSAQKNPTAFYLCASTPSEDQPQHFGDGTRLSIL.

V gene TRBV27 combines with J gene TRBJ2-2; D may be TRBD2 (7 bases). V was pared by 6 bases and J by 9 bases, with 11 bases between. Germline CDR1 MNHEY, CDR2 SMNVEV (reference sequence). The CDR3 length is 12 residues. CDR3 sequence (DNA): TGTGCCAGCAGGGGAGGGGGGCGGGAGCTGTTTTTT. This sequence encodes CASRGGGRELFF.

In nucleotides, the CDR3 is TGTGCCAGCAGCTTAGAGTCAGGGGTGTTCGAAGGTTTTTTT. Translation: CASSLESGVFEGFF. The rearrangement links TRBV11-2 to TRBJ1-4, with D tentatively TRBD1 (6 bases). CDR1 SGHAT and CDR2 FQNNGV come from the germline V gene. The CDR3 has 14 residues. The V and J ends lost 0 bases and 17 bases respectively, with 19 bases between them.

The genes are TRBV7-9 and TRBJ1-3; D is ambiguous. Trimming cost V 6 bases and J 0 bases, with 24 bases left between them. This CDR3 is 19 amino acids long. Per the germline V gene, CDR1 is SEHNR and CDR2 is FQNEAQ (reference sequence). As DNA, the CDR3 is TGTGCCAGCAGACTAGGACCGAACGGAAGGGTGGGCTCTGGAAACACCATATATTTT. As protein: CASRLGPNGRVGSGNTIYF.

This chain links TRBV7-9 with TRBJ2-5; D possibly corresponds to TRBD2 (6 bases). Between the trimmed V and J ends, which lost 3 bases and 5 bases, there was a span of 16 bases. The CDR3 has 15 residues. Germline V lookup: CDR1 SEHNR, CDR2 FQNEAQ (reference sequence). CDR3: CASSFSNRREETQYF. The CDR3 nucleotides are TGTGCCAGCAGCTTCTCCAATCGGAGGGAGGAGACCCAGTACTTC.

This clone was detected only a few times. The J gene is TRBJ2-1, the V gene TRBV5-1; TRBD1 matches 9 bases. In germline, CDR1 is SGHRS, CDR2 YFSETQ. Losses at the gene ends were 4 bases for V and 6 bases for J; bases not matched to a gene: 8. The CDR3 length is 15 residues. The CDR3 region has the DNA TGCGCCAGCAGCCCTGGCCTACAGGGGGCCAATGAGCAGTTCTTC. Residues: CASSPGLQGANEQFF. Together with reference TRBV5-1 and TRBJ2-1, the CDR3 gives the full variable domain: KAGVTQTPRYLIKTRGQQVTLSCSPISGHRSVSWYQQTPGQGLQFLFEYFSETQRNKGNFPGRFSGRQFSNSRSEMNVSTLELGDSALYLCASSPGLQGANEQFFGPGTRLTVL.

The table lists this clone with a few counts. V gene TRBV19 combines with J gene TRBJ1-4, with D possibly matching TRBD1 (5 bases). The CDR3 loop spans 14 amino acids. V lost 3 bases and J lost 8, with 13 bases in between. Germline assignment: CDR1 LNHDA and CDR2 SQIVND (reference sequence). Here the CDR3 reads CASSMGGAREKLFF. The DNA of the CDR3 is TGTGCCAGTAGTATGGGAGGGGCTCGGGAAAAACTGTTTTTT.

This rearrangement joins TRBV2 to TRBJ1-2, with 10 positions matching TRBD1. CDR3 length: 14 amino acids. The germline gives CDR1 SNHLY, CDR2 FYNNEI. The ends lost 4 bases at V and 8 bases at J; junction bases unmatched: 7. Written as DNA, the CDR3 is TGTGCCAGCAGTGTCTTCGGGACAGGGGACGGCTACACCTTC. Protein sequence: CASSVFGTGDGYTF. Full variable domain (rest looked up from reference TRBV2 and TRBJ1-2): EPEVTQTPSHQVTQMGQEVILRCVPISNHLYFYWYRQILGQKVEFLVSFYNNEISEKSEIFDDQFSVERPDGSNFTLKIRSTKLEDSAMYFCASSVFGTGDGYTFGSGTRLTVV.